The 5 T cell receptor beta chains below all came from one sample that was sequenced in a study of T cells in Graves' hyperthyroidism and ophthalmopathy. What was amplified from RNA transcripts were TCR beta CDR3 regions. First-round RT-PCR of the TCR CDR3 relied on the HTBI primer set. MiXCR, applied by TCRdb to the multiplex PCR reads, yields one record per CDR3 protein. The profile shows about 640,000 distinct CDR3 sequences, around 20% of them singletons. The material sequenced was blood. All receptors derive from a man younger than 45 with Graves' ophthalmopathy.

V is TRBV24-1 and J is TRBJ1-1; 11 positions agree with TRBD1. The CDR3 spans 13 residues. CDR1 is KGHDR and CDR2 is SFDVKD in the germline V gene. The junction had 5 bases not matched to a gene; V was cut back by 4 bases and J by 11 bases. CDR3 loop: CATSEGTGGWAFF. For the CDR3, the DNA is TGTGCCACCAGTGAGGGGACAGGGGGTTGGGCTTTCTTT.

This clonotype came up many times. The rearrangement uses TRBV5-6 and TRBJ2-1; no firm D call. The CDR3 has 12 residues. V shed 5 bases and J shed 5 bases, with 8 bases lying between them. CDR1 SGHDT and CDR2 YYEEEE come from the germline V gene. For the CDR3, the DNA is TGTGCCAGCAGTCTCAGCGACAATGAGCAGTTCTTC. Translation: CASSLSDNEQFF.

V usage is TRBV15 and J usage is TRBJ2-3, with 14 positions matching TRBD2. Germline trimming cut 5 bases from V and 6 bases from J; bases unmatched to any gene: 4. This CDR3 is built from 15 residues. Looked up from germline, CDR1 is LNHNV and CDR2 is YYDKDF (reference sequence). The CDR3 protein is CATSRGLAGVDTQYF. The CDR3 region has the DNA TGTGCCACCAGCCGGGGACTAGCGGGAGTGGATACGCAGTATTTT.

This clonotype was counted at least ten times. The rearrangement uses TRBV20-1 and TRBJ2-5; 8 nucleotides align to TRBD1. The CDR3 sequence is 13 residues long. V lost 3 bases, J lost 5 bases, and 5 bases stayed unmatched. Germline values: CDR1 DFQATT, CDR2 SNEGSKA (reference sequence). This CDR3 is CSASPRGRETQYF. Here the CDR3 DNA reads TGCAGTGCTAGCCCCAGGGGGCGGGAGACCCAGTACTTC.

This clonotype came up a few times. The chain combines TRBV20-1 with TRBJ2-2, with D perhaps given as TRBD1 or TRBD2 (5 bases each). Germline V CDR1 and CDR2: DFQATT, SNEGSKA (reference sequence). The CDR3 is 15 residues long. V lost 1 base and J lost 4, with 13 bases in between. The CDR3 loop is CSARGMGRTTGELFF. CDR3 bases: TGCAGTGCTAGAGGAATGGGACGGACCACCGGGGAGCTGTTTTTT.